This T cell receptor beta chain was sequenced in a study of spatial heterogeneity in lung cancer. Time point meaning: sample taken at primary tumor resection. Whole RNA, isolated from tumor, nontumor lung or frozen PBMC, was sequenced without prior sorting. Untreated early-stage non-small cell lung cancer patients, 55 to 85 in total, were the donors. TCRdb reprocessed the 5' RACE reads with MiXCR, giving one entry per CDR3 protein. This table holds tens of thousands of distinct CDR3 sequences, approximately 8% found once. The length of the CDR3 is 14 residues. Germline V gives CDR1 SQVTM, CDR2 ANQGSEA. Trimming shortened V by 5 bases and J by 9 bases, and 20 bases separated the two germline ends. In its sample, this clonotype was seen many times.

This TCR derives from a female donor with early-stage non-small cell lung cancer. Sequencing used PBMCs, obtained at surgery. V is TRBV29-1 and J is TRBJ2-1, with D perhaps TRBD2 (5 bases). The CDR3 DNA reads as TGCAGCGTTCAAGGTAGAGGGCGCGGAGGTGAGCAGTTCTTC. It yields the protein CSVQGRGRGGEQFF.